Below, 5 T cell receptor beta chains from the same sample are listed, as sequenced in a study of identical twins. MiXCR, run by TCRdb on the 5' RACE reads, gives a single entry per CDR3 protein. The data show around 240,000 distinct CDR3 sequences, with over 9.5% seen just once and 8% to 10% held by the top ten. The specimen sequenced was memory T cells sorted from blood. The source is a man in his fifties or sixties in good health.

This clonotype was counted many times. The J gene is TRBJ2-7, the V gene TRBV20-1; 10 positions match TRBD2. CDR3 length equals 13 residues. Unmatched junction bases numbered 6, after V lost 1 base and J lost 9 bases. The V gene's germline CDR1 is DFQATT and CDR2 SNEGSKA (reference sequence). The CDR3 DNA sequence: TGCAGTGCTAGAGTTGGGCTAGCGGGGGCGCAGTACTTC. Its protein is CSARVGLAGAQYF.

The V and J genes are TRBV20-1 and TRBJ1-2; no clear D gene. This CDR3 has 12 amino acids. V lost 3 bases, J lost 4 bases, and 9 bases lay in between. The germline CDR1 and CDR2 sequences are DFQATT and SNEGSKA (reference sequence). In DNA form, the CDR3 reads TGCAGTGCTAGTGCCCAGACCTATGGCTACACCTTC. Protein: CSASAQTYGYTF.

Regarding this clonotype: Its ends do not fully match the called genes, so a read error is possible. The V gene is TRBV20-1, the J gene TRBJ2-7; D remains ambiguous. This CDR3 region has 15 residues. The V gene's germline CDR1 is DFQATT and CDR2 SNEGSKA (reference sequence). This CDR3 reads CSAVGLPRGSNEQYF. The CDR3 DNA follows: TGCAGTGCTGTCGGATTACCCAGAGGCTCCAACGAGCAGTACTTC.

In this sample, this clonotype turned up many times. This CDR3 reads CATSSTSGLKMETQYF. The CDR3 nucleotides read TGTGCCACCAGCAGCACCAGTGGACTAAAAATGGAGACCCAGTACTTC. The chain combines TRBV15 with TRBJ2-5, with D possibly matching TRBD2 (6 bases). CDR3 length: 16 residues. V was clipped by 3 bases and J by 5 bases, with 19 bases between them. Germline CDR1 reads LNHNV; CDR2 reads YYDKDF (reference sequence).

V is TRBV7-8 and J is TRBJ2-3; 9 bases fit TRBD1. Germline loops: CDR1 SGHVS, CDR2 FQNEAQ. The CDR3 consists of 14 residues. Losses at the gene ends were 1 base for V and 5 bases for J; bases not matched to a gene: 1. The CDR3: CASSLGTGEDTQYF. In nucleotides, the CDR3 is TGTGCCAGCAGCTTAGGGACAGGGGAAGATACGCAGTATTTT.